These T cell receptor beta chains were read from a single sample in a study of tumor and adjacent non-tumor tissue in lung cancer. Each CDR3 protein gets one entry after TCRdb re-called the multiplex PCR reads with MiXCR. The sample lists 60,000 to 90,000 distinct CDR3 sequences, 55% to 70% occurring once. The sequenced sample consisted of distant non-tumor lung tissue. The receptors come from a woman aged 50 to 65 with non-small cell lung cancer. The CDR3 runs from the conserved cysteine through the conserved F or W. A D gene is named only where the DNA matches it firmly. Where a row states a size, it is once, few, many or the class of an expanded clone; other rows omit it.

V: TRBV14
size: .
D: .
J: TRBJ2-5
DNA: TGTGCCAGCAGCCAATCTGAGACTCACTACTTC
CDR3: CASSQSETHYF

V: TRBV20-1
size: .
D: TRBD2
J: TRBJ2-1
DNA: TGCAGTGTTAGAGAGCTGGGGAGGGCGGATGGGCAGTTCTTC
CDR3: CSVRELGRADGQFF

V: TRBV28
size: .
D: .
J: TRBJ1-1
DNA: TGTGCCAGCGCTACAGGGTCCAAGGGGCCTGAAGCTTTCTTT
CDR3: CASATGSKGPEAFF

V: TRBV6-2/TRBV6-3
size: .
D: .
J: TRBJ2-1
DNA: TGTGTCAGCAGGCCGGAAGGTATTAACAATGAGCAGTTATTC
CDR3: CVSRPEGINNEQLF

V: TRBV5-4
size: few
D: TRBD2
J: TRBJ2-2
DNA: TGTGCCAGCAGCCTAGGTACTAGCGGCACCGGGGAGCTGTTTTTT
CDR3: CASSLGTSGTGELFF

V: TRBV7-9
size: .
D: TRBD1
J: TRBJ2-7
DNA: TGTGCCAGCAGCTTAGTCGGGACAGGTAAATACGAGCAGTACTTC
CDR3: CASSLVGTGKYEQYF

V: TRBV6-5
size: many
D: TRBD2
J: TRBJ2-1
DNA: TGTGCCAGCAGTACAGGACTAGCGGGAGCCTATGAGCAGTTCTTC
CDR3: CASSTGLAGAYEQFF

V: TRBV4-1
size: many
D: .
J: TRBJ2-2
DNA: TGCGCCAGCAGCCAACAGGGTAGGGACGCCGGGGAGCTGTTTTTT
CDR3: CASSQQGRDAGELFF

V: TRBV7-9
size: .
D: .
J: TRBJ2-2
DNA: TGTGCCAGCAGCTTAGTTTGGGCAACGAACACCGGGGAGCTGTTTTTT
CDR3: CASSLVWATNTGELFF

V: TRBV6-5
size: .
D: .
J: TRBJ2-6
DNA: TGTGCCAGCAGTTCCGTGGGTGGGGCCAGCGTCCTGACTTTC
CDR3: CASSSVGGASVLTF

V: TRBV4-2
size: .
D: TRBD2
J: TRBJ2-1
DNA: TGTGCCAGCAGCCAAGATGGGGGTGGGGGGGGGACTGAGCAGTTCTTC
CDR3: CASSQDGGGGGTEQFF

V: TRBV7-9
size: .
D: .
J: TRBJ2-7
DNA: TGTGCCAGCAGCTTAGGGGATGGACAGTACGAGCAGTACTTC
CDR3: CASSLGDGQYEQYF

V: TRBV6-1
size: .
D: .
J: TRBJ1-2
DNA: TGTGACAGCGCCATCCCCCCAACAGAAAACTATGGCTACACCTTC
CDR3: CDSAIPPTENYGYTF

V: TRBV4-1
size: .
D: .
J: TRBJ1-2
DNA: TGCGCCGGCAGCCACGAAGGAAAGGGCCTAGGCTACACCTTC
CDR3: CAGSHEGKGLGYTF

V: TRBV6-6
size: few
D: .
J: TRBJ2-3
DNA: TGTGCCAGCAGCCGATCGGGGGCGGGAGTTGGGACAGATACGCAGTATTTT
CDR3: CASSRSGAGVGTDTQYF

V: TRBV5-1
size: .
D: .
J: TRBJ2-2
DNA: TGCGCCAGCAGCTTGACAGCGAACACTGGGGAGCTGTTTTTT
CDR3: CASSLTANTGELFF

V: TRBV6-5
size: once
D: TRBD2
J: TRBJ2-1
DNA: TGTGCCAGCGGGACTAGCGGGAGGGCCTATAATGAGCAGTTCTTC
CDR3: CASGTSGRAYNEQFF

V: TRBV6-2/TRBV6-3
size: many
D: .
J: TRBJ2-7
DNA: TGTGCCAGCGGGACCAACTTGGGCTACGAGCAGTACTTC
CDR3: CASGTNLGYEQYF

V: TRBV20-1
size: .
D: .
J: TRBJ2-2
DNA: TGCACTGCCCCGGGGGAAAATGTAGGGGAGCTGTTTTTT
CDR3: CTAPGENVGELFF

V: TRBV6-6
size: .
D: .
J: TRBJ2-7
DNA: TGTGGCAGCAGTTACAAGCACAGTTACGAGCAGTACTTC
CDR3: CGSSYKHSYEQYF

V: TRBV6-5
size: .
D: .
J: TRBJ1-6
DNA: TGTGCCAGCAAGGGGGTCCGGCTTCATTCACCCCTCCACTTT
CDR3: CASKGVRLHSPLHF

V: TRBV11-1
size: .
D: .
J: TRBJ1-1
DNA: TGTGCCAGCAGCTTAGAACGAGATACTGAAGCTTTCTTT
CDR3: CASSLERDTEAFF

V: TRBV12-3/TRBV12-4
size: medium-sized
D: .
J: TRBJ1-6
DNA: TGTGCCAGCTCCTTTGGGGGGGCTCAGAATTCACCCCTCCACTTT
CDR3: CASSFGGAQNSPLHF

V: TRBV11-2
size: .
D: .
J: TRBJ2-3
DNA: TGTGTCAGCAGCTTAAGAAAGGATGATACTCAGTATTTT
CDR3: CVSSLRKDDTQYF

V: TRBV29-1
size: .
D: TRBD1
J: TRBJ2-3
DNA: TGCAGCGCCGAGTCCGGGACAGGCGATGGAGATACGCAGTATTTT
CDR3: CSAESGTGDGDTQYF

V: TRBV20-1
size: many
D: TRBD1
J: TRBJ2-2
DNA: TGCAGTGCTAGAGATCCGGGACAGGGTAACACCGGGGAGCTGTTTTTT
CDR3: CSARDPGQGNTGELFF

V: TRBV11-2
size: few
D: .
J: TRBJ2-3
DNA: TGTGCCAGCAGCACCCAATGGATTCGGACATCTAGCACAGATATGCAGTATTTT
CDR3: CASSTQWIRTSSTDMQYF

V: TRBV20-1
size: .
D: TRBD2
J: TRBJ2-1
DNA: TGCGGTGCTAGGCTCGGACTAGCGTCTGGGAATGAGCAGTTCTTC
CDR3: CGARLGLASGNEQFF

V: TRBV6-5
size: once
D: .
J: TRBJ2-1
DNA: TGTACCAGCAGTTACTCCCAGCGGATGGGGAATGAGCAGTTCTTC
CDR3: CTSSYSQRMGNEQFF

V: TRBV11-1
size: .
D: .
J: TRBJ2-3
DNA: TGTGACAGCAGCATAGCTACAGGGACTGATACACAGTATTTT
CDR3: CDSSIATGTDTQYF

V: TRBV12-3/TRBV12-4
size: many
D: .
J: TRBJ1-5
DNA: TGTGCCAGCAGTCTACGTAGCAATCAGCCCCAGCATTTT
CDR3: CASSLRSNQPQHF

V: TRBV11-2
size: .
D: TRBD2
J: TRBJ2-7
DNA: TGTGCCAACAGCCTTAGAATTCTATCGGGAGGGAGTTCCTACGAGCAGTACTTC
CDR3: CANSLRILSGGSSYEQYF

V: TRBV29-1
size: .
D: .
J: TRBJ2-5
DNA: TGCAGCGTTATGCCCGGGACAACACAAGAGACCCAGTACTTC
CDR3: CSVMPGTTQETQYF

V: TRBV4-1
size: .
D: .
J: TRBJ2-3
DNA: TGCCCCAGCAGCCTCCAATTTGCCAAAGATACGCAGTATTTT
CDR3: CPSSLQFAKDTQYF

V: TRBV24-1
size: few
D: TRBD1
J: TRBJ2-3
DNA: TGTGCCACCAGTGACACCGGGACAGGGGGTAGGGGGACAGATACGCAGTATTTT
CDR3: CATSDTGTGGRGTDTQYF

V: TRBV11-2
size: .
D: .
J: TRBJ2-5
DNA: TGTGCCAGCAACCGGGAACGGGGTCAAGAGACCCAGTATTTC
CDR3: CASNRERGQETQYF

V: TRBV10-2
size: .
D: TRBD2
J: TRBJ2-1
DNA: TGCGCCAGCGGGGAGGGGCAGGGTGAGCAGTTGTTC
CDR3: CASGEGQGEQLF

V: TRBV6-2/TRBV6-3
size: .
D: .
J: TRBJ1-5
DNA: TGTGCCAGCAGTTTCGAATCTGTGGCATATGTCGGCGGTCTTAATCAGCCACAGCATTTT
CDR3: CASSFESVAYVGGLNQPQHF

V: TRBV4-1
size: .
D: .
J: TRBJ2-5
DNA: TGCGCCAGCAGCCAAGGTGGCAGGGGAGGGGAAAGAGTGATCCAATACTTC
CDR3: CASSQGGRGGERVIQYF

V: TRBV7-8
size: few
D: .
J: TRBJ2-1
DNA: TGTGCCAGCAGCTTAGGCCCCGGGGATGAGCAGTTCTTC
CDR3: CASSLGPGDEQFF

V: TRBV4-2
size: many
D: .
J: TRBJ2-3
DNA: TGTGCCAGCAGCCAAGCGACTAGTGGAGGAGATACGCAGTATTTT
CDR3: CASSQATSGGDTQYF

V: TRBV4-1
size: .
D: .
J: TRBJ2-1
DNA: TGCGCTAGCAGCCAAGATCGGCTAGTATCCCACAATGAGCAGTGCTTC
CDR3: CASSQDRLVSHNEQCF

V: TRBV10-3
size: .
D: TRBD1
J: TRBJ2-1
DNA: TGTGCCATCAGTGGGACAGGGAATGCCACTGAGCAGTTCTTC
CDR3: CAISGTGNATEQFF

V: TRBV5-8
size: few
D: .
J: TRBJ1-4
DNA: TGTGCCAGCAGCTCTGGGACCAGGGCAACTAATGAAAAACTGTTTTTT
CDR3: CASSSGTRATNEKLFF

V: TRBV19
size: few
D: .
J: TRBJ2-1
DNA: TGTGCCAGTAGTATATCGGGCTTAACCTACAATGAGCAGTTCTTC
CDR3: CASSISGLTYNEQFF

V: TRBV7-3
size: once
D: .
J: TRBJ2-7
DNA: TGTGCCAGCAGCTCGGAGATGGGCGAGCAGTACTTC
CDR3: CASSSEMGEQYF

V: TRBV11-2
size: .
D: .
J: TRBJ2-1
DNA: TGCACCAGCAGCTTATCCAGGATGGGATACAATGAGCAGTTCTTC
CDR3: CTSSLSRMGYNEQFF

V: TRBV30
size: .
D: .
J: TRBJ1-2
DNA: TGTGCCTGGAGTGTCCGCTGTAGCTATGGCTACATCTTC
CDR3: CAWSVRCSYGYIF

V: TRBV5-4
size: .
D: .
J: TRBJ1-1
DNA: TGTGCCAGCGGTTCCAGGGTTGAAGATTTCTTT
CDR3: CASGSRVEDFF

V: TRBV11-2
size: .
D: .
J: TRBJ2-2
DNA: TGTGCCAACAGCCGCGCTGTGGCGACCGGGGAGCTGTTTTTT
CDR3: CANSRAVATGELFF

V: TRBV28
size: many
D: TRBD1
J: TRBJ1-1
DNA: TGTGCCAGCAGACTCTCAGGGGGCCGAGCTTTCTTT
CDR3: CASRLSGGRAFF

V: TRBV7-2
size: once
D: .
J: TRBJ2-7
DNA: TGTGCCAGCAGCATAACCTCCTCCCATACCGGGAATTCCTACGAGCAGTATTTC
CDR3: CASSITSSHTGNSYEQYF

V: TRBV4-1
size: .
D: TRBD1
J: TRBJ2-1
DNA: TGCGTCAGCAGCCATTCCGGACAGGGGATACACTACAATGAGCAGTTGTTC
CDR3: CVSSHSGQGIHYNEQLF

V: TRBV6-6
size: many
D: .
J: TRBJ2-7
DNA: TGTGCCAGCAGTTATCGGAGCTCCCCCTTTGGGGAGCAGTACTTC
CDR3: CASSYRSSPFGEQYF

V: TRBV20-1
size: once
D: .
J: TRBJ1-2
DNA: TGCAGTGCTAGAGTAGCAGGGTTATCTAACTATGGCTACACCTTC
CDR3: CSARVAGLSNYGYTF

V: TRBV28
size: few
D: TRBD2
J: TRBJ2-7
DNA: TGTGCCAACAGTTTATTGCAGGGAGGGAACGAGCAGTACTTC
CDR3: CANSLLQGGNEQYF